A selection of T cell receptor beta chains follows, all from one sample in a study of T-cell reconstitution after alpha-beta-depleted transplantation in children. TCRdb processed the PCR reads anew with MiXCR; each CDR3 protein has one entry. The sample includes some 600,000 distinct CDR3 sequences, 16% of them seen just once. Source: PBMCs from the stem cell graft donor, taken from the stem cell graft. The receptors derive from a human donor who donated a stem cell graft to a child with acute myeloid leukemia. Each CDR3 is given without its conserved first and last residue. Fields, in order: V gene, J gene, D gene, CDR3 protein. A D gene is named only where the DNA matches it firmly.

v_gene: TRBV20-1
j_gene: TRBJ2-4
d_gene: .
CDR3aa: SARGAKNIQY

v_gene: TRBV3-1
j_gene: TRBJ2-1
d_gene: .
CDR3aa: ASSQVTAHEQF

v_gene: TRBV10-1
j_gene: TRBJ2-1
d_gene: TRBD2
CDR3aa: ASSPRTSGGAYEQF

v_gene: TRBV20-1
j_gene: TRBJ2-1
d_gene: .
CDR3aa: SARTPGDPYNEQF

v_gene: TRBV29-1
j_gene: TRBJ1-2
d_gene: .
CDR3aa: SVDLGVLGYGYT

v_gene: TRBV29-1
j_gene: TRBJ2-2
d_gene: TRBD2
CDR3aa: SVGGGPNTGELF

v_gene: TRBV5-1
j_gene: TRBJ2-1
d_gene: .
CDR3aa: ASSLIADSYNEQF

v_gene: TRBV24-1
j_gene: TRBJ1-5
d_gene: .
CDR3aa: ATSEVDQYQPQH

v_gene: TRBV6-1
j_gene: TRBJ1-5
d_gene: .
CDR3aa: ASSGGLPNQPQH

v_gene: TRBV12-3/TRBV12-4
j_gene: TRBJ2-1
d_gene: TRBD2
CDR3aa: ASTREGLAGEDEQF

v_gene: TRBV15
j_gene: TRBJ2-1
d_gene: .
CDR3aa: ATSSDWTGRAEQF

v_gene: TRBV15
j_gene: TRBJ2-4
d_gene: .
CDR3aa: ATSSDTVAKNIQY

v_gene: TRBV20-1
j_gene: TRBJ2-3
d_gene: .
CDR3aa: SARDITAGDTQY

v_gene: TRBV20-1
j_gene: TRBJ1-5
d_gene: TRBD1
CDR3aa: SAPTGGNQPQH

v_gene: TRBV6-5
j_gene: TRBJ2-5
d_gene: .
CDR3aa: ASSFQGTQETQY

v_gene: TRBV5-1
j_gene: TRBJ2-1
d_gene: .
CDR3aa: ARQGLAEQF

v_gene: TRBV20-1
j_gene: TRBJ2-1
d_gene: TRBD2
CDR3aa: SAREALYSGGEYNEQF

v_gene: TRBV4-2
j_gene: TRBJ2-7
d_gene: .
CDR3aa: AMGPGLVWYERY

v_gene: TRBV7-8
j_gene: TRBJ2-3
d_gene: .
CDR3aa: ASSLGAGMDTQY

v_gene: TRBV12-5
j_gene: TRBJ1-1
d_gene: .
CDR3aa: ASGLRGAETEAF

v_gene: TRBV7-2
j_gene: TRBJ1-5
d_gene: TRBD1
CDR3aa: ASSLETGAVVQPQH

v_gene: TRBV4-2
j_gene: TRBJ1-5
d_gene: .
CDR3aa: ASSQGSGPQH

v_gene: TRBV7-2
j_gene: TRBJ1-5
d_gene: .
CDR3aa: ASSLYPGDQPQH

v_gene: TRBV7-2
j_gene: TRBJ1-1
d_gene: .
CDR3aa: ASSPSGSWTEAF

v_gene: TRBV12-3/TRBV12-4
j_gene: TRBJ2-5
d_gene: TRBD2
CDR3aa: ASSLSSGETQY

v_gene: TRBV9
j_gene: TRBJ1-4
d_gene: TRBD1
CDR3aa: ASSVAGRTGSTNEKLF

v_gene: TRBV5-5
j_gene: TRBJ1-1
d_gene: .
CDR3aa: ASSLAELGTEAF

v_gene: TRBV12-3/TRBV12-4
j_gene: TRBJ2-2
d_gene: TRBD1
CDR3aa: ASSPGQGTRSNTGELF

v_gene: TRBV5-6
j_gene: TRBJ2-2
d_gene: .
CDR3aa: ASSPRGTNTGELF

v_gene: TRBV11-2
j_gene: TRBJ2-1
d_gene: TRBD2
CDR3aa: ASSLDMLRISTSGGANEQF

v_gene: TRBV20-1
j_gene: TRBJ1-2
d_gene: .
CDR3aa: SARDNSNYGYT

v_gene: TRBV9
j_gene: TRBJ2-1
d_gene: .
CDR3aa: ASSVGAGKGNEQF

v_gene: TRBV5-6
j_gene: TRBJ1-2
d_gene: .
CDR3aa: ASSLGDGYYGYT

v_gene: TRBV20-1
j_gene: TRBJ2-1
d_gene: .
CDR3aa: SPSAGSNYNEQF

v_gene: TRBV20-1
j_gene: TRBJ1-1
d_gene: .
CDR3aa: SARAERRGWVITEAF

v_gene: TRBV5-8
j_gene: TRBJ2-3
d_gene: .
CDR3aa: ASSVSWTESTDTQY

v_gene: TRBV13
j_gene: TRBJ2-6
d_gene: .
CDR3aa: ASSLGRDHVLT

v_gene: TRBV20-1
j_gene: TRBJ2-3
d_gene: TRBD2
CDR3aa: SAGKPELAGGAQY

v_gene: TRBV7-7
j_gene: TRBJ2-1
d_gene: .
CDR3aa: ASSPGGASIQDNYNEQF

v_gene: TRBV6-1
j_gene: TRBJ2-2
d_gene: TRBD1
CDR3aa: ASRSGQGRGGELF

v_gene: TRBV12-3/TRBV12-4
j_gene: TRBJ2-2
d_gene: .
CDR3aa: ASSLASGVTGELF

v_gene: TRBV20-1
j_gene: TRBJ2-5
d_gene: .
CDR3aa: SARSAVGFETQY

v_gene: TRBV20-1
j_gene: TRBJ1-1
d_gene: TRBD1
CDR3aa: SAERQGNTEAF

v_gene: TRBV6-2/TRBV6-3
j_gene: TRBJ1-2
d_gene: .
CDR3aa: ASSYPRERGYT

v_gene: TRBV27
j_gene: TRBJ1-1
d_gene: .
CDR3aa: ASSLYPSGTFRLNDEAF

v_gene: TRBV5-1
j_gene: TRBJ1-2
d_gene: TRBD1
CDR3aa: ASRSQGGINGYT

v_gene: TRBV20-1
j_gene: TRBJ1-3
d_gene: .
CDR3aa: SATDRSGNTIY

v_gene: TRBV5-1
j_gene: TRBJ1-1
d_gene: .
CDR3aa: ASSLVTANTEAF